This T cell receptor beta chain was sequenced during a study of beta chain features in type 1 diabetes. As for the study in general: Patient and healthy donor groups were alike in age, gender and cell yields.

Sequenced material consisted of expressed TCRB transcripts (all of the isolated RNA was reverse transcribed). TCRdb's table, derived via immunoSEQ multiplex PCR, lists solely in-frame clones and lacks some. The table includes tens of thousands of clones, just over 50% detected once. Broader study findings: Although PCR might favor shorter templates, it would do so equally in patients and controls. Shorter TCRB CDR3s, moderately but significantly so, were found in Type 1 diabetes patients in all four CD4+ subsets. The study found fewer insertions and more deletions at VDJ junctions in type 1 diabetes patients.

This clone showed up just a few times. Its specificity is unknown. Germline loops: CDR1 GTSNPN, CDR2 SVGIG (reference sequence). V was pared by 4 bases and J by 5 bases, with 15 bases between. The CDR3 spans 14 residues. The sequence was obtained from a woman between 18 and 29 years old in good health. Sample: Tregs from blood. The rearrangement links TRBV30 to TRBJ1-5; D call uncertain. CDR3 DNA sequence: TGTGCCTGGAACGTTAACAGTGGTTATCAGCCCCAGCATTTT. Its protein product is CAWNVNSGYQPQHF.